This TCR beta chain was sequenced in a study of tumor-infiltrating lymphocytes in primary liver carcinoma. This clonotype was counted many times. What it binds is not known. This CDR3 is 14 amino acids long. Germline CDR1 and CDR2: MNHNY and SVGAGI (reference sequence). The V end lost 3 bases, the J end lost 7 bases, and 13 bases lay between the germline ends. Study-wide results and limits: Top-250-clone fractions were significantly higher in tumors than in blood (p = 0.039). Overlap in tumor-adjacent and tumor-blood pairs fell below that of tumor region pairs.

A constant-region primer primed TCR beta cDNA synthesis from 400 to 550 ng of total RNA. Three rounds of nested multiplex PCR with slightly modified ARM-PCR produced TCR beta libraries. Two initial PCR rounds of about 10 cycles each paired TRBV1-TRBV30 forward primers with a C-beta reverse primer. Each CDR3 protein is one row after TCRdb ran MiXCR on the multiplex PCR reads. This table holds about 54,000 distinct CDR3 sequences, about 68% found once. The study co-extracted DNA and RNA from 20-30 mg of unsorted bulk tissue. Patients in the cohort were treatment-naive and living with chronic HBV infection.

The chain uses TRBV6-6 and TRBJ1-5; TRBD1 is a possible D gene (6 bases). The TCR was taken from a man in his forties with primary liver carcinoma and hepatitis B virus infection. The specimen was liver tumor tissue from sampling region 2. Stated subset: tumor region T2, inferior pole. The CDR3: CASSYGTQGQPQHF. The CDR3 bases are TGTGCCAGCAGTTATGGGACCCAGGGGCAGCCCCAGCATTTT.